The present T cell receptor (beta chain) was sequenced within a study of T-cell memory formation after mild COVID-19 (dated by TCRdb to about 2021). Looking at the study overall: Most TCR sequence clusters were specific to one of the two donors. In a couple of donors, T-cell clones that expanded and contracted after mild COVID-19 were followed by sequencing TCRalpha and TCRbeta repertoires longitudinally. Two young, previously healthy adult volunteers made up the cohort, one male and one female.

The sample was run on an Illumina NovaSeq 6000. TCRalpha and TCRbeta cDNA libraries were constructed by 5'RACE with constant-segment primers, with sample barcodes and unique molecular identifiers being introduced. RNA was extracted from every sample with Trizol reagent. Libraries were amplified in two PCR steps, with a second sample barcode and Illumina TruSeq adapters added in the second step. Sequencing of the libraries was done on an Illumina NovaSeq, producing 2 x 150 bp paired-end reads. Per the source publication's procedure: Reads were demultiplexed and collapsed into UMI-guided consensus sequences with migec v1.2.7. Using mixcr v2.1.11, UMI consensuses were aligned to TRA and TRB V and J templates and then assembled into clonotypes. Clonotypes were classified as expanded or contracted when called significant by both edgeR and NoisET, with noise models trained on biological replicates. edgeR calls used a false discovery rate-adjusted p below 0.01 and a log2 fold-change threshold of 1. As an exploratory analysis of dynamics, max-normalized trajectories of the 1000 most abundant clonotypes were examined with PCA combined with hierarchical clustering. Separately sequenced CD4+ and CD8+ repertoires were used to assign a CD4 or CD8 phenotype to each responding clone. TCRdb reran the public reads through fastp at Q25 and MiXCR, keeping productive beta chains. Entries that share a CDR3 protein sequence are merged under the most common genes and DNA. The authors' filters were not applied to this entry. The sample table holds roughly 250,000 distinct CDR3 sequences, of which less than 20% were seen once. 3.5% to 4% of the sample goes to the ten largest clones.

Reading from cysteine to phenylalanine, the CDR3 counts 12 amino acids. The only DNA kept is the CDR3, 36 bases in frame from the first base. Trimming leaves V shorter by 8 bases and J shorter by 8 bases, with the junction holding 6 bases beyond the gene matches. In the germline V gene, CDR1 corresponds to SNHLY and CDR2 to FYNNEI. This clonotype occurred a few times. What this receptor recognizes is not known. No base-level quality is on record; no much larger clone is a single base apart. Ficoll-Paque density gradient centrifugation was the method used to isolate PBMCs. Summary of the overall study and its limitations: Some responding clones were detected in pre-infection memory, suggesting pre-existing cross-reactive memory T cells joined the SARS-CoV-2 response. Clones contracting from day 15 to 85 had balanced CD4/CD8 phenotypes, while a second wave expanding from day 15 to 37 was biased towards CD4+. Whether the second-wave clones peaking on day 37 were SARS-CoV-2 specific was not confirmed. Contracting CD4+ clones were located mainly in the CM and EM memory subsets, whereas CD8+ clones were found to be enriched in EMRA. Only a couple of mild cases were covered in the study, and larger cohorts including severe cases with pre-infection samples were considered necessary.

Sequenced input: PBMCs or a T cell subset sorted from them (not recorded which). The clonotype was recovered from a man between 18 and 29 years old who had mild COVID-19 (a few samples of this study predate the infection). The sample titles of this study are shuffled in the database, so cell type and time point are left out; the donor was told from shared clones. The receptor chain draws on TRBV2 and TRBJ2-1; 7 bases in the middle match TRBD2. The CDR3 corresponds to CASRSGAYEQFF. The bases are TGTGCCAGCCGGAGCGGGGCCTATGAGCAGTTCTTC.